Below are 3 T cell receptor beta chains sequenced from a single sample in a study of T cells after yellow fever vaccination. TCRdb re-analysed the 5' RACE reads in MiXCR, keeping a single row per CDR3 protein. The table lists fewer than 350,000 distinct CDR3 sequences, about 3.5% of them singletons. The source was PBMCs, collected on the day of the yellow fever booster vaccination. These receptors came from a man aged 18 to 29 who received the YFV17D yellow fever vaccine.

The rearrangement links TRBV5-1 to TRBJ2-5; TRBD2 agrees at 14 bases. The CDR3 extends over 16 amino acids. CDR1 SGHRS and CDR2 YFSETQ come from the germline V gene. V was pared by 0 bases and J by 5 bases, with 3 bases of the junction left unmatched. This chain's CDR3 is CASSLAWTSGGETQYF. The CDR3 region has the DNA TGCGCCAGCAGCTTGGCATGGACTAGCGGGGGGGAGACCCAGTACTTC.

J is TRBJ1-1 and V is TRBV7-9, with 7 bases aligning to TRBD1. The CDR3 has 16 residues. Germline-derived CDR1 and CDR2 are SEHNR and FQNEAQ (reference sequence). V lost 5 bases and J lost 1; bases outside the gene matches: 10. The CDR3 coding sequence is TGTGCCAGCAGCCCCTCCTCCGGGACAGCGAACACTGAAGCTTTCTTT. Its protein is CASSPSSGTANTEAFF.

At least ten counts were recorded for this clonotype. The rearrangement links TRBV10-3 to TRBJ2-1, with D hard to call. Germline CDR1 reads ENHRY; CDR2 reads SYGVKD. Trimming shortened V by 3 bases and J by 8 bases, and 11 bases separated the two germline ends. This CDR3 contains 13 residues. The CDR3 sequence is CAISEDPMDEQFF. In DNA form, the CDR3 reads TGTGCCATCAGTGAAGACCCTATGGATGAGCAGTTCTTC.